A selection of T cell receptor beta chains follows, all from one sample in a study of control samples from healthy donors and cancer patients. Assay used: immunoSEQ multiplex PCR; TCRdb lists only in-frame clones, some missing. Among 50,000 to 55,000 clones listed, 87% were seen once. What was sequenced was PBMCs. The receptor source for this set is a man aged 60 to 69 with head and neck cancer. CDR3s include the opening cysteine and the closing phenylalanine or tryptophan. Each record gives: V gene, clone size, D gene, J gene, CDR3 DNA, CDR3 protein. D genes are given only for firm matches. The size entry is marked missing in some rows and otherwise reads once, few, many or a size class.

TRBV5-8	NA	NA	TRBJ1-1	TGTGCCAGCGGTGGGGACACTGAAGCTTTCTTT	CASGGDTEAFF
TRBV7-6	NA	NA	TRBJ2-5	TGTGCCAGCAGCTTAGCGCGGACGTACCAAGAGACCCAGTACTTC	CASSLARTYQETQYF
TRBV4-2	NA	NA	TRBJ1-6	TGTGCCAGCAGCCAAGACGGGAGGGACTCACCCCTCCACTTT	CASSQDGRDSPLHF
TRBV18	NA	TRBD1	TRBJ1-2	TGTGCCAGCTCGCGGGGGACAGCCTCTAACCATGGCTACACCTTC	CASSRGTASNHGYTF
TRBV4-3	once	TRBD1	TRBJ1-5	TGCGCCAGCAGCCCAGGACAGGGGAGCAATCAGCCCCAGCATTTT	CASSPGQGSNQPQHF
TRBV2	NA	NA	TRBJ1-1	TGTGCCAGCAGTGAAGCCGGACAGCCCAACACTGAAGCTTTCTTT	CASSEAGQPNTEAFF
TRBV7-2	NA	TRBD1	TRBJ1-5	TGTGCCAGCAGCCAAAACTCCGGGACAGGGAATCAGCCCCAGCATTTT	CASSQNSGTGNQPQHF
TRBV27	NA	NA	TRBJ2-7	TGTGCCAGCAGTCCACAGGGACTGTTCTACGAGCAGTACTTC	CASSPQGLFYEQYF
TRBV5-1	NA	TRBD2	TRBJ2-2	TGCGCCAGCAGCTTCGCGGGAGGGCCCACCACCGGGGAGCTGTTTTTT	CASSFAGGPTTGELFF
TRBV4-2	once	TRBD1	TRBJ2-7	TGTGCCAGCAGCCAAGATGGCCCGGGACAGGGCTACGAGCAGTACTTC	CASSQDGPGQGYEQYF
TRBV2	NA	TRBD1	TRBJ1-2	TGTGCCAGCACGAATGACAGGGAAGTCGACGGCTACACCTTC	CASTNDREVDGYTF
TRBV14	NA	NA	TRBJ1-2	TGTGCCAGCAGCCAAGATCGGCATGGCTACACCTTC	CASSQDRHGYTF
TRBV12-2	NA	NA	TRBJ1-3	TGTGCAAGTCGCTTAGACCGAGCCCGGGACTCTGGAAACACCATATATTTT	CASRLDRARDSGNTIYF
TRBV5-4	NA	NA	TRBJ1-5	TGTGCCAGCAGCTTGGACAGGGCCCAGCCCCAGCATTTT	CASSLDRAQPQHF
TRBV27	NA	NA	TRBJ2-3	TGTGCCAGCAGTTGGCCAGGGGTTCGGGGTACGCAGTATTTT	CASSWPGVRGTQYF
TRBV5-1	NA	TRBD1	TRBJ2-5	TGCGCCAGCAGCTTGCCCACAGGGGGCTATGAGACCCAGTACTTC	CASSLPTGGYETQYF
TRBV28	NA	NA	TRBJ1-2	TGTGCCAGCAGTTCAGCCCCTCCTGCGGGGGCACACTACACCTTC	CASSSAPPAGAHYTF
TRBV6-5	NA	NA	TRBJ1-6	TGTGCCAGCAGTTACCAGGGACCTCTATCTAATTCACCCCTCCACTTT	CASSYQGPLSNSPLHF
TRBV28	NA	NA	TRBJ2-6	TGTGCCAGCAGTTTAGAGGGGTATCGGGGGGCCAACGTCCTGACTTTC	CASSLEGYRGANVLTF
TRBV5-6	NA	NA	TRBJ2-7	TGTGCCAGCAGCTTAGGTACTACCTACGAGCAGTACTTC	CASSLGTTYEQYF
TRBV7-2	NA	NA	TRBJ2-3	TGTGCCAGCAGCTTAACCCCGCTCCAGGGGGGCAGTACGCAGTATTTT	CASSLTPLQGGSTQYF
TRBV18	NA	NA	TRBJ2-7	TGTGCCAGCTCACCGGATTTGGTAGGGACCCCCTACGAGCAGTACTTC	CASSPDLVGTPYEQYF
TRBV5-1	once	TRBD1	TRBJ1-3	TGCGCCAGCAGCCAAGTCTCGGGACAGGGTTCCGGAAACACCATATATTTT	CASSQVSGQGSGNTIYF
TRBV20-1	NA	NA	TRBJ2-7	TGCAGTGCTCAGACAGGCTACGAGCAGTACTTC	CSAQTGYEQYF
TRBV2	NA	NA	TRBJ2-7	TGTGCCAGCAGTGTGGACGGGGGTCGTGAGCAGTACTTC	CASSVDGGREQYF
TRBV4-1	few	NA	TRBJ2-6	TGCGCCAGCAGCCAAGAGACTGGGGCCAACGTCCTGACTTTC	CASSQETGANVLTF
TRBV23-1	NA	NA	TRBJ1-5	TGCGCCAGCAGTCAATCGCAGGGTCCGCAGCCCCAGCATTTT	CASSQSQGPQPQHF
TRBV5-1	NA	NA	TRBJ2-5	TGCGCCAGCAGCTTGGCCGGCTCCCGGAGGGGAGAGACCCAGTACTTC	CASSLAGSRRGETQYF
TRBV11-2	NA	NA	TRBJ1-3	TGTGCCAGCAGCTTCCCCTCTGGCAGCTCTGGAAACACCATATATTTT	CASSFPSGSSGNTIYF
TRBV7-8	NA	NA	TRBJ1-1	TGTGCCAGCAGCTGGCAGGAGAACACTGAAGCTTTCTTT	CASSWQENTEAFF
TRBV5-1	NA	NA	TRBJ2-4	TGCGCCAGCTCGGTCGAACCGGGGCTGGCCAAAAACATTCAGTACTTC	CASSVEPGLAKNIQYF
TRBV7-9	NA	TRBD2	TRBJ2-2	TGTGCCAGCAGCTTAGCACTGGGACTAGCGACGAACACCGGGGAGCTGTTTTTT	CASSLALGLATNTGELFF
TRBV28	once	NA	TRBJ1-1	TGTGCCAGCAGTTTGCGGCAGACGAACACTGAAGCTTTCTTT	CASSLRQTNTEAFF
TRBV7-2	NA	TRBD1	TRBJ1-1	TGTGCCAGCAGAGGGACAGGGGGCATCGGCACTGAAGCTTTCTTT	CASRGTGGIGTEAFF
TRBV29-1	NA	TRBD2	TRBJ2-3	TGCAGCGCCCGGACTAGCGGGGGAGATACGCAGTATTTT	CSARTSGGDTQYF
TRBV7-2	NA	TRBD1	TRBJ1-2	TGTGCCAGCAGCCCTCATTCCGGGACAGGCACCTATGGCTACACCTTC	CASSPHSGTGTYGYTF
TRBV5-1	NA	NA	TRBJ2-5	TGCGCCAGCGGGCAGGGGTCCGGTCGAGAGACCCAGTACTTC	CASGQGSGRETQYF
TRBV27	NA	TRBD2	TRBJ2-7	TGTGCCAGCATCAAGCGGGGGGACGCCGGCGAGCAGTACTTC	CASIKRGDAGEQYF
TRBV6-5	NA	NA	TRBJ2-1	TGTGCCAGCAGGGGTATGAGCTCCTACAATGAGCAGTTCTTC	CASRGMSSYNEQFF
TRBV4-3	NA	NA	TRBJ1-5	TGCGCCAGCAGCCCTTCACGCGGGGGAAGGAATCAGCCCCAGCATTTT	CASSPSRGGRNQPQHF
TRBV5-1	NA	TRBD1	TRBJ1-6	TGCGCCAGCAGCTCCCAGGGGGCACCTTATAATTCACCCCTCCACTTT	CASSSQGAPYNSPLHF
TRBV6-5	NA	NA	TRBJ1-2	TGTGCCAGCAAAGGCCTCTACGGCTACACCTTC	CASKGLYGYTF
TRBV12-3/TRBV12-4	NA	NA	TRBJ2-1	TGTGCCAGCAGTCTACTAGAACCCGAGCAGTTCTTC	CASSLLEPEQFF
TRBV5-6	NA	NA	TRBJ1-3	TGTGCCAGCAGCTCGGGCGGCTCTGGAAACACCATATATTTT	CASSSGGSGNTIYF
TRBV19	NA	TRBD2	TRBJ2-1	TGTGCCAGTAGTAACCCGGGACTAACCTACAATGAGCAGTTCTTC	CASSNPGLTYNEQFF
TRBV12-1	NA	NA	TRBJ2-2	TGTGCCAGCAGCTCCCTGTCTCTGGGCTCTACCAACACCGGGGAGCTGTTTTTT	CASSSLSLGSTNTGELFF
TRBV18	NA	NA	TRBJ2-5	TGTGCCAGCTCACCAGTGGCCGGAAAAGAGACCCAGTACTTC	CASSPVAGKETQYF
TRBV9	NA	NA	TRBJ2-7	TGTGCCAGCAGCGTAGTGGCAGCCCCCTCGGGAGAGCAGTACTTC	CASSVVAAPSGEQYF
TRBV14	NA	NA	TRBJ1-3	TGTGCCAGCAGCCCCCGTCCCTCTGGAAACACCATATATTTT	CASSPRPSGNTIYF
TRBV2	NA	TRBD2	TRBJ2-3	TGTGCCAGCAGTCGGGCCCGCCCGGGAGCGGGGGGGCCAGATACGCAGTATTTT	CASSRARPGAGGPDTQYF
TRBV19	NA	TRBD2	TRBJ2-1	TGTGCCAGTAGTATAAGCCCCTCCGGGGGGATCTACAATGAGCAGTTCTTC	CASSISPSGGIYNEQFF
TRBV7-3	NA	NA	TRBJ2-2	TGTGCCAGCAGCTTATCCCCCGGGATTGGAGGCGGGGACACCGGGGAGCTGTTTTTT	CASSLSPGIGGGDTGELFF
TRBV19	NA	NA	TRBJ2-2	TGTGCCAGTAGTATAAACAGGGCGAACACCGGGGAGCTGTTTTTT	CASSINRANTGELFF
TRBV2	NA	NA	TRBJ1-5	TGTGCCAGCAGCCGAAGCAGGGGCGGTAGCAATCAGCCCCAGCATTTT	CASSRSRGGSNQPQHF